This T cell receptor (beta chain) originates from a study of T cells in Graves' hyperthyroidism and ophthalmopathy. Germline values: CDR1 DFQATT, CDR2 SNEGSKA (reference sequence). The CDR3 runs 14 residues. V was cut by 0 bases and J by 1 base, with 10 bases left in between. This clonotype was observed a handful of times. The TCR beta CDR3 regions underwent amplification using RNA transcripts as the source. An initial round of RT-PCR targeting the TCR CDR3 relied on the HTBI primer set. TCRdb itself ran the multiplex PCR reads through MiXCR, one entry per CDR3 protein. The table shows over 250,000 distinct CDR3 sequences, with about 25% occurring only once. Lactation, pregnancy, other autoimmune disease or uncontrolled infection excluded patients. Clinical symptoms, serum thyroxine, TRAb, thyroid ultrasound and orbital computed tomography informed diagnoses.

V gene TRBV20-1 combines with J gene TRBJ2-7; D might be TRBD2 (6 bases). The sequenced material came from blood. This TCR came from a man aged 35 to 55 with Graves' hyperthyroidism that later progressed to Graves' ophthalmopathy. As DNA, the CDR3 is TGCAGTGCTAGAGATACGGGAGCTTCCTACGAGCAGTACTTC. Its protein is CSARDTGASYEQYF.